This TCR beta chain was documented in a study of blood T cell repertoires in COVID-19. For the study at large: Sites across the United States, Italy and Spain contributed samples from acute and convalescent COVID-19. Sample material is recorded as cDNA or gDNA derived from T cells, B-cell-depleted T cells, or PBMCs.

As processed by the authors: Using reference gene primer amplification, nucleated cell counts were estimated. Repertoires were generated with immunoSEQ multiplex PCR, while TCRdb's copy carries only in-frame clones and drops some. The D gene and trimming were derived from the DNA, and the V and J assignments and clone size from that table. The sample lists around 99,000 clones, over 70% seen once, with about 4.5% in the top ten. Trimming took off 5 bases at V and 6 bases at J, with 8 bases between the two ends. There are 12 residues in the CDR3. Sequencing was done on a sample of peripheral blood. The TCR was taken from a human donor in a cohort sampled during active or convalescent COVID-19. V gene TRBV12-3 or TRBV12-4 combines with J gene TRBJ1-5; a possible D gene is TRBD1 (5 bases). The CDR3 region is CASSRDFQPQHF. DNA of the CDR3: TGTGCCAGCAGTCGGGACTTTCAGCCCCAGCATTTT.